The clone carrying this T cell receptor (beta chain) was seen only once. The sample originates from a study of blood T cell repertoires in COVID-19. Study context: Sites across the United States, Italy and Spain contributed samples from acute and convalescent COVID-19.

Germline V gene data show CDR1 as SGHTA and CDR2 as FQGNSA. Unmatched junction bases numbered 7, after V lost 5 bases and J lost 6 bases. The CDR3 extends over 14 amino acids. Repertoires were generated with immunoSEQ multiplex PCR, while TCRdb's copy carries only in-frame clones and drops some. The sample yields 72,000 or so clones, about 80% seen once. This receptor was identified in an elderly man with active COVID-19. This chain links TRBV7-2 with TRBJ2-1; 7 nucleotides match TRBD1. Sample: peripheral blood. The CDR3 sequence is CASSTTGAPNEQFF. The CDR3 nucleotides read TGTGCCAGCAGCACAACAGGGGCCCCCAATGAGCAGTTCTTC.